The rows below give T cell receptor beta chains drawn from one sample of a study of T cell responses to AZD1222 COVID-19 vaccine. Libraries were prepared by immunoSEQ multiplex PCR; TCRdb keeps only in-frame clonotypes and omits some of them. The table lists around 50,000 clones, roughly 80% of them singletons. This specimen was peripheral blood, taken on day 0 of AZD1222 vaccination. The source is an adult in good health. The CDR3 runs from the conserved cysteine through the conserved F or W. D genes are given only for firm matches. Some rows mark clone size as missing; the rest say once, few, many or name a class of expanded clone.

v_call	d_call	j_call	clone_size	cdr3_nt	cdr3_aa
TRBV5-1	TRBD2	TRBJ2-3	-	TGCGCCAGCAGCTCCTCCGGGACTAGCGGGCTCCTGGCCTCGCAGTATTTT	CASSSSGTSGLLASQYF
TRBV12-5	-	TRBJ2-1	-	TGTGCTAGTGGTTTCGGTATAGGCCGTGAGCAGTTCTTC	CASGFGIGREQFF
TRBV19	-	TRBJ1-3	-	TGTGCCAGTAGTACGGGACACCTCTCTGGAAACACCATATATTTT	CASSTGHLSGNTIYF
TRBV18	-	TRBJ1-3	-	TGTGCCAGCTCACCAAGGGCAGGTACTGACTCTGGTCGGGGAAACACCATATATTTT	CASSPRAGTDSGRGNTIYF
TRBV15	TRBD1	TRBJ1-3	-	TGTGCCACCAGCAGGAACTTGGGACAGGGTAGGAACACCATATATTTT	CATSRNLGQGRNTIYF
TRBV28	TRBD1	TRBJ2-3	once	TGTGCCAGCATTCCCGGGACAGGCACAGATACGCAGTATTTT	CASIPGTGTDTQYF
TRBV27	TRBD2	TRBJ2-5	-	TGTGCCAGCAGTTTTATGGCGGGAGTACCCCAGTACTTC	CASSFMAGVPQYF
TRBV24-1	TRBD2	TRBJ2-2	-	TGTGCCACCAGTGACCCGGGGGGTTCGAACACCGGGGAGCTGTTTTTT	CATSDPGGSNTGELFF
TRBV15	-	TRBJ2-7	-	TGTGCCACCAGCAGAGATAGGGTGAGCGAGCAGTACTTC	CATSRDRVSEQYF
TRBV28	-	TRBJ2-2	-	TGTGCCAGCAGTTTAGGGGGGGCAGGCACCGGGGAGCTGTTTTTT	CASSLGGAGTGELFF
TRBV14	-	TRBJ2-7	-	TGTGCCAGCAGCCAAGATCTGTTAGCCGAGCAGTACTTC	CASSQDLLAEQYF
TRBV11-2	TRBD1	TRBJ1-2	-	TGTGCCAGCAGCTTAGGACGTGGCAGGGGGCATGGCTACACCTTC	CASSLGRGRGHGYTF
TRBV5-1	-	TRBJ1-1	-	TGCGCCAGCAGCGGAACCGACAGCGGGAACACTGAAGCTTTCTTT	CASSGTDSGNTEAFF
TRBV2	TRBD1	TRBJ1-5	-	TGTGCCAGCAGGGCCGGGACAGCGTCTTATCAGCCCCAGCATTTT	CASRAGTASYQPQHF
TRBV9	-	TRBJ2-7	-	TGTGCCAGCAGCGTAGAGGGGGGGATGAACGAGCAGTACTTC	CASSVEGGMNEQYF
TRBV7-6	TRBD1	TRBJ1-6	-	TGTGCCAGCAGAAAAGACAGGGACTCACCCCTCCACTTT	CASRKDRDSPLHF
TRBV4-2	-	TRBJ2-7	-	TGTGCCAGCAGCCTCGGGGATTCCTCCTACGAGCAGTACTTC	CASSLGDSSYEQYF
TRBV30	-	TRBJ1-5	-	TGTGCCTGGGGGGCAGGGTACAATCAGCCCCAGCATTTT	CAWGAGYNQPQHF
TRBV12-5	-	TRBJ2-7	-	TGTGCTAGTGGTCCCCCGTTGGGTCCATCCTACGAGCAGTACTTC	CASGPPLGPSYEQYF
TRBV11-2	TRBD2	TRBJ2-1	-	TGTGCCAGCAGCTTAAGGGGGACTAGCGTTGTCAATGAGCAGTTCTTC	CASSLRGTSVVNEQFF
TRBV20-1	-	TRBJ1-2	-	TGCAGTGCTAGATCCTATGGCTACACCTTC	CSARSYGYTF
TRBV6-5	TRBD1	TRBJ1-5	-	TGTGCCAGCCGACAGGGGTATAGCAATCAGCCCCAGCATTTT	CASRQGYSNQPQHF
TRBV5-8	-	TRBJ2-3	-	TGTGCCAGCAGCTTGCCCCCGGGACTCACAGATACGCAGTATTTT	CASSLPPGLTDTQYF
TRBV5-1	-	TRBJ1-1	-	TGCGCCAGCAGCTCCGGCGGATCTGAGAACACTGAAGCTTTCTTT	CASSSGGSENTEAFF
TRBV5-1	-	TRBJ2-1	-	TGCGCCAGCAGCCAAGCACAACCGGGTGAGCAGTTCTTC	CASSQAQPGEQFF
TRBV7-2	-	TRBJ1-6	-	TGTGCCAGCAGCTTAGCAGCAGGGACCAATTCACCCCTCCACTTT	CASSLAAGTNSPLHF
TRBV10-3	-	TRBJ1-1	few	TGTGCCATCGCGAGGGAACGGATGAACACTGAAGCTTTCTTT	CAIARERMNTEAFF
TRBV6-5	TRBD1	TRBJ1-1	-	TGTGCCAGCAGGGGGACAGCTAGGGGGAACACTGAAGCTTTCTTT	CASRGTARGNTEAFF
TRBV5-5	TRBD1	TRBJ1-2	-	TGTGCCAGCAGCTTGGTCGGGACAGGGGGCGGGCGGAACTATGGCTACACCTTC	CASSLVGTGGGRNYGYTF
TRBV14	TRBD1	TRBJ2-7	-	TGTGCCAGCAGCAGGGGACAGGGGAACTACGAGCAGTACTTC	CASSRGQGNYEQYF
TRBV11-2	-	TRBJ2-1	-	TGTGCCAGCAGCTTAGATCTTTTTACCCCACAGCAGTTCTTC	CASSLDLFTPQQFF
TRBV3-1/TRBV3-2	TRBD1	TRBJ1-6	-	TGTGCCAGCAGCCAAGGTAACGGACAGGGTAATTCACCCCTCCACTTT	CASSQGNGQGNSPLHF
TRBV6-2/TRBV6-3	-	TRBJ1-3	-	TGTGCCAGCAGTTACTCGGAGAAGGGGGAAACTGGAAACACCATATATTTT	CASSYSEKGETGNTIYF
TRBV6-5	-	TRBJ2-7	-	TGTGCCAGCAGTTCAGAAGGGGCTTACGAGCAGTACTTC	CASSSEGAYEQYF
TRBV7-9	-	TRBJ1-2	-	TGTGCCAGCAGCCCCGGGCAAGGGAGAGCCGGGGACTATGGCTACACCTTC	CASSPGQGRAGDYGYTF
TRBV28	-	TRBJ1-5	-	TGTGCCAGCCTGCGTGATAGCAATCAGCCCCAGCATTTT	CASLRDSNQPQHF
TRBV28	-	TRBJ2-7	-	TGTGCCAGCAACCTACAGGGATTAGCGTCCTACGAGCAGTACTTC	CASNLQGLASYEQYF
TRBV7-2	-	TRBJ1-6	-	TGTGCCAGCAGCTCCTCGTACTATAATTCACCCCTCCACTTT	CASSSSYYNSPLHF
TRBV9	-	TRBJ2-2	-	TGTGCCAGCAGCGTAGATTCTGGGTTGGGCACCGGGGAGCTGTTTTTT	CASSVDSGLGTGELFF
TRBV24-1	-	TRBJ1-2	-	TGTGCCACCAGTGGTACACAGATGGATGGCTACACCTTC	CATSGTQMDGYTF
TRBV5-1	TRBD1	TRBJ1-1	-	TGCGCCAGCAGCATAGGACAGGGGGGGACTGAAGCTTTCTTT	CASSIGQGGTEAFF
TRBV25-1	-	TRBJ2-2	few	TGTGCCAGCACCGCTAGATACACCGGGGAGCTGTTTTTT	CASTARYTGELFF
TRBV27	TRBD2	TRBJ2-1	-	TGTGCCAGCAGTTCAGCCGGTTCTAGCGGGGCCCATGGGGTGCAGTTCTTC	CASSSAGSSGAHGVQFF
TRBV5-6	TRBD2	TRBJ2-7	few	TGTGCCAGCCTGGAGTTGGGGGGGAGCTCCTACGAGCAGTACTTC	CASLELGGSSYEQYF
TRBV18	TRBD2	TRBJ2-2	-	TGTGCCAGCTCGCCTAAGCGGGGTGACACCGGGGAGCTGTTTTTT	CASSPKRGDTGELFF
TRBV9	TRBD1	TRBJ1-5	-	TGTGCCAGCAGCGGTGGACAGGGGGCGGGACAGCCCCAGCATTTT	CASSGGQGAGQPQHF
TRBV2	TRBD2	TRBJ2-3	-	TGTGCCAGCAGTGGAACTAGCGGAGGGGCAGGTACGCAGTATTTT	CASSGTSGGAGTQYF
TRBV20-1	TRBD2	TRBJ2-3	-	TGCAGTGCTAGTGGACTAGCGGGAGGGACAGATACGCAGTATTTT	CSASGLAGGTDTQYF
TRBV4-3	-	TRBJ1-3	-	TGCGCCAGCAGCCAAGAACCCCGCTCTGGAAACACCATATATTTT	CASSQEPRSGNTIYF
TRBV19	-	TRBJ2-1	-	TGTGCCAGTGATCCGGGCTACAATGAGCAGTTCTTC	CASDPGYNEQFF
TRBV6-6	-	TRBJ1-2	-	TGTGCCAGCAGTCCCCACTATGGCTACACCTTC	CASSPHYGYTF
TRBV5-8	TRBD1	TRBJ2-7	once	TGTGCCAGCAGCTTGGTTGGGACAGGGCCCTACGAGCAGTACTTC	CASSLVGTGPYEQYF
TRBV19	-	TRBJ2-5	-	TGTGCCAGTAGTAAGCCCAAAGAGACCCAGTACTTC	CASSKPKETQYF
TRBV5-4	TRBD2	TRBJ2-7	few	TGTGCCAGCAGCTTGGCTGGCGGGAGGTCCCACTACGAGCAGTACTTC	CASSLAGGRSHYEQYF
TRBV7-9	-	TRBJ1-1	few	TGTGCCAGCAGCCGTAGTGAAGGGTTAGCTTTCTTT	CASSRSEGLAFF
TRBV5-1	TRBD2	TRBJ2-7	-	TGCGCCAGCAGCTTGACTAGCGGGAGTTACGAGCAGTACTTC	CASSLTSGSYEQYF